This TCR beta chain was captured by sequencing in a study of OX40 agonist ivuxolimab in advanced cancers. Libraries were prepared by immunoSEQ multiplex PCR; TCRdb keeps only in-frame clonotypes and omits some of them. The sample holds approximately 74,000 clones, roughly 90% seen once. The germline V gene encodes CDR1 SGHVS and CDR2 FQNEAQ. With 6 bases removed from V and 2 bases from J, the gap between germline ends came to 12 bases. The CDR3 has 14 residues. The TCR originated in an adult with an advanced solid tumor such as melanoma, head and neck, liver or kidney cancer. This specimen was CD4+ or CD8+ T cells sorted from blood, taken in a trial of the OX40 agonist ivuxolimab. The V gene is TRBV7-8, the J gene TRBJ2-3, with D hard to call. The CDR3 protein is CASRPVAATDTQYF. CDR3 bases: TGTGCCAGCAGACCCGTCGCGGCCACAGATACGCAGTATTTT.